The 17 T cell receptor beta chains below were found in one sample sequenced in a study of CD8 T cells in ankylosing spondylitis. TCRdb recomputed calls from the 5' RACE reads with MiXCR, one row per CDR3 protein. Of about 36,000 distinct CDR3 sequences in the sample, 11% were seen once. Specimen: synovial fluid, either unsorted or a sorted T cell fraction (not recorded which). The receptors were gathered from a male donor with ankylosing spondylitis.

This clonotype was detected ten times or more. This sequence joins TRBV12-3 or TRBV12-4 and TRBJ2-3, with TRBD2 as a possible D gene (6 bases). The CDR3 runs to 16 residues. V lost 3 bases to trimming and J lost 4 bases, with 17 bases between them. For the CDR3, the DNA is TGTGCCAGCAGTTTCTTGGGGCGGAGGGGCGCAGATACGCAGTATTTT. Its translation: CASSFLGRRGADTQYF.

This clonotype was counted between two and nine times. The J gene is TRBJ2-2, the V gene TRBV7-2; D remains unclear. Trimming left V 5 bases short and J 0 bases short, with 7 bases between. The CDR3 consists of 14 residues. Germline V CDR1 and CDR2: SGHTA, FQGNSA. The CDR3: CASSERSNTGELFF. The CDR3 DNA reads TGTGCCAGCAGCGAGAGGTCGAACACCGGGGAGCTGTTTTTT.

This clonotype was seen a few times. The chain recombines TRBV7-2 with TRBJ1-2; the match to TRBD1 covers 12 bases. V trimming: 5 bases; J trimming: 6 bases; junction bases outside the gene matches: 10. This CDR3 is 16 amino acids long. The germline V gene encodes CDR1 SGHTA and CDR2 FQGNSA. CDR3 sequence (DNA): TGTGCCAGCAGCATGTGGCGGGACAGGGGGCGGAATGGCTACACCTTC. It encodes CASSMWRDRGRNGYTF.

This clonotype was picked up a small number of times. The CDR3, as DNA: TGCAGTGCTAGAGGCCGGGGGCCAAATAACCACGGGGACGAGCAGTACTTC. This translates into CSARGRGPNNHGDEQYF. The V gene is TRBV20-1, the J gene TRBJ2-7; D assignment may be TRBD1 or TRBD2 (6 bases each). Germline loops: CDR1 DFQATT, CDR2 SNEGSKA (reference sequence). Trimming stripped 1 base from V and 5 bases from J, with 24 bases between. The CDR3 is made up of 17 amino acids.

V is TRBV7-2 and J is TRBJ2-7, with a possible D match to TRBD2 (6 bases). Trimming shortened V by 5 bases and J by 0 bases, and 20 bases separated the two germline ends. The CDR3 sequence is 17 residues long. CDR1 is SGHTA, CDR2 FQGNSA, per germline. CDR3: CASSHGTGTGSSYEQYF. The CDR3 DNA reads TGTGCCAGCAGCCACGGGACTGGGACTGGGAGCTCCTACGAGCAGTACTTC.

The genes are TRBV29-1 and TRBJ2-2; 10 positions match TRBD2. Trimming cost V 3 bases and J 6 bases; bases outside gene matches: 7. This CDR3 contains 15 residues. Germline assignment: CDR1 SQVTM and CDR2 ANQGSEA. The CDR3 nucleotides are TGCAGCGTTGAGTCGGCTAGCGGGAGAGCCGGGGAGCTGTTTTTT. It codes for CSVESASGRAGELFF.

This clonotype occurred many times. The CDR3 coding sequence is TGTGCCAGCAGCCGGCCAAATAGCGTAGGGGAGACCCAGTACTTC. Translated, it gives CASSRPNSVGETQYF. The rearrangement uses TRBV7-9 and TRBJ2-5; weak D call: TRBD2 (5 bases). V was trimmed by 5 bases and J by 5 bases, leaving 18 bases between them. CDR3 size: 15 residues. CDR1 SEHNR and CDR2 FQNEAQ come from the germline V gene (reference sequence).

This clonotype was counted ten times or more. This chain connects TRBV12-3 or TRBV12-4 to TRBJ2-1; D gene uncertain. The CDR3 runs 16 residues. V shed 7 bases and J shed 4 bases, with 20 bases lying between them. CDR3 sequence reads: CASTSQCPDGYNEQFF. CDR3 sequence (DNA): TGTGCCAGCACCTCCCAGTGCCCCGACGGGTACAATGAGCAGTTCTTC.

In this sample, this clonotype turned up many times. The chain employs TRBV4-2 and TRBJ1-1; 9 nucleotides agree with TRBD1. Germline V gives CDR1 LGHNA, CDR2 YNFKEQ. V was pared by 8 bases and J by 5 bases, with 6 bases of the junction left unmatched. The CDR3 spans 13 residues. CDR3 region: CASHTGQGTEAFF. CDR3 sequence (DNA): TGTGCCAGCCATACGGGACAGGGAACTGAAGCTTTCTTT.

This clonotype was detected ten times or more. The rearrangement joins TRBV28 to TRBJ2-2, with D maybe TRBD2 (6 bases). Trimming stripped 5 bases from V and 0 bases from J, with 13 bases between. From germline, CDR1 is MDHEN and CDR2 SYDVKM. The CDR3 is 16 amino acids. This chain's CDR3 is CASSLGGLANTGELFF. CDR3 bases: TGTGCCAGCAGTCTGGGAGGTTTAGCGAACACCGGGGAGCTGTTTTTT.

This clonotype has more than one count but fewer than ten. The chain recombines TRBV25-1 with TRBJ2-1; D gene unclear. The CDR3 spans 13 residues. The V gene's germline CDR1 is MGHDK and CDR2 SYGVNS. Trimming pared 8 bases from V and 4 bases from J, leaving 12 bases between. CDR3 sequence reads: CASSPRQYNEQFF. The CDR3 bases are TGTGCCAGCTCCCCCCGGCAGTACAATGAGCAGTTCTTC.

V is TRBV20-1 and J is TRBJ2-7; D possibly corresponds to TRBD2 (6 bases). The CDR3 runs to 14 residues. Per germline, CDR1 DFQATT and CDR2 SNEGSKA (reference sequence). Trimming removed 1 base from V and 6 bases from J, with 16 bases in between. CDR3 sequence: CSARVGGGTLEQYF. The DNA for the CDR3 is TGCAGTGCTAGAGTTGGGGGAGGAACTCTCGAGCAGTACTTC.

This clonotype showed up many times. The chain links TRBV6-2 or TRBV6-3 to TRBJ2-1, with TRBD2 identical over 13 bases. This CDR3 contains 17 residues. From germline, CDR1 is MNHEY and CDR2 SVGEGT. J gave up 3 bases and V 5 bases, and 7 bases lay outside the gene matches. This chain's CDR3 is CASSPRTSGSYYNEQFF. The CDR3 region has the DNA TGTGCCAGCAGTCCGCGGACTAGCGGGAGTTACTACAATGAGCAGTTCTTC.

The rearrangement uses TRBV7-9 and TRBJ2-7, with D maybe TRBD1 (5 bases). The CDR3 is made up of 14 amino acids. Per the germline V gene, CDR1 is SEHNR and CDR2 is FQNEAQ (reference sequence). V was shortened by 5 bases and J by 2 bases, with 13 bases between the two germline ends. The CDR3 loop reads CASSPSTATYEQYF. Here the CDR3 DNA reads TGTGCCAGCAGCCCATCGACAGCAACCTACGAGCAGTACTTC. Based on the CDR3 plus reference TRBV7-9 and TRBJ2-7, the full variable domain is DTGVSQNPRHKITKRGQNVTFRCDPISEHNRLYWYRQTLGQGPEFLTYFQNEAQLEKSRLLSDRFSAERPKGSFSTLEIQRTEQGDSAMYLCASSPSTATYEQYFGPGTRLTVT.

By sample share, this clonotype is medium-sized (0.01 to 0.1%). The chain links TRBV6-5 to TRBJ2-7; D is possibly TRBD1 (7 bases). Trimming took 2 bases from V and 4 from J, leaving 12 bases between them. CDR1 and CDR2 (germline): MNHEY, SVGAGI. CDR3 length: 14 amino acids. The CDR3 here is CASSYGAGGYEQYF. In DNA form, the CDR3 reads TGTGCCAGCAGTTACGGGGCAGGGGGGTACGAGCAGTACTTC.

This clonotype has a handful of counts. The V call is TRBV28, the J call TRBJ2-5, with TRBD2 matching 9 bases. The CDR3 runs to 14 residues. Germline values: CDR1 MDHEN, CDR2 SYDVKM. The J segment lost 4 bases and the V segment lost 10 bases, leaving 10 bases of the junction unmatched. CDR3 in amino acids: CATLIAGEGETQYF. The CDR3 DNA reads TGTGCCACCTTGATAGCGGGGGAAGGAGAGACCCAGTACTTC.

V is TRBV28 and J is TRBJ1-5; 9 bases line up with TRBD1. V gave up 7 bases and J gave up 1 base; unmatched junction bases: 11. This CDR3 has 17 residues. Germline CDR1 MDHEN, CDR2 SYDVKM. The CDR3 sequence is CASNGGTGTPSNQPQHF. The CDR3 nucleotides are TGTGCCAGCAATGGGGGGACAGGGACTCCCAGCAATCAGCCCCAGCATTTT.